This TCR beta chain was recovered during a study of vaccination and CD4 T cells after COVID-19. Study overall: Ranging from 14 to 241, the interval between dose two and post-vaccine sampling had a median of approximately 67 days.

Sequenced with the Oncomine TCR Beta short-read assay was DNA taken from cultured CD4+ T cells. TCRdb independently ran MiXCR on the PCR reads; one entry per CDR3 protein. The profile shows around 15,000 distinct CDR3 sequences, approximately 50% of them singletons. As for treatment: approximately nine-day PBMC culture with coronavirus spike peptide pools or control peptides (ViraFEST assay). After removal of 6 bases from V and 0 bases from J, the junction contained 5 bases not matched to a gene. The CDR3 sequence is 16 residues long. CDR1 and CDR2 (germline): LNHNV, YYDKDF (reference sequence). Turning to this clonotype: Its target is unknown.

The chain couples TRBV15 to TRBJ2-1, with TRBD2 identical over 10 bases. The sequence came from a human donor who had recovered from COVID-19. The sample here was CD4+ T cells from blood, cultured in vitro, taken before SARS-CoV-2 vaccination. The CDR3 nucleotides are TGTGCCACCAGTAGATCTAGCGGGAGCTCCTACAATGAGCAGTTCTTC. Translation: CATSRSSGSSYNEQFF.